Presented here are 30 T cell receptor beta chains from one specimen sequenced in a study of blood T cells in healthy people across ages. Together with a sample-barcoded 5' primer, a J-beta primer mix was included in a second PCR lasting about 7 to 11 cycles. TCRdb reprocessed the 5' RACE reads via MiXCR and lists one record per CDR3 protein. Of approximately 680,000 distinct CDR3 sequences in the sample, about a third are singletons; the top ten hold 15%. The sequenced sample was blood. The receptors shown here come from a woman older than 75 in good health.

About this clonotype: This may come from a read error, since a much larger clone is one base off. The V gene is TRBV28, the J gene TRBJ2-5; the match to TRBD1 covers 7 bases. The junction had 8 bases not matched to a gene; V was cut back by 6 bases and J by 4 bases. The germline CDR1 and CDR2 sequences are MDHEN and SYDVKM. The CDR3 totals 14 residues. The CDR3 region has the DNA TGTGCCAGCAGGTTAAGAAGGACAGGAGAGACCCAGTACTTC. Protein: CASRLRRTGETQYF. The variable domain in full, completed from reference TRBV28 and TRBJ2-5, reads DVKVTQSSRYLVKRTGEKVFLECVQDMDHENMFWYRQDPGLGLRLIYFSYDVKMKEKGDIPEGYSVSREKKERFSLILESASTNQTSMYLCASRLRRTGETQYFGPGTRLLVL.

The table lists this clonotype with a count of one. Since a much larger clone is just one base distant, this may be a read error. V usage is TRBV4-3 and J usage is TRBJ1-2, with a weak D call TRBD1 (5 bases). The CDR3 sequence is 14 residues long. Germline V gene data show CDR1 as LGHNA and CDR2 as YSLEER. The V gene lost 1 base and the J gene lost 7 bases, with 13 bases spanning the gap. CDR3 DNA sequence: TGCGCCAGCAGCCAAGGGATAGGACACTGTGGCTACACCTTC. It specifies CASSQGIGHCGYTF.

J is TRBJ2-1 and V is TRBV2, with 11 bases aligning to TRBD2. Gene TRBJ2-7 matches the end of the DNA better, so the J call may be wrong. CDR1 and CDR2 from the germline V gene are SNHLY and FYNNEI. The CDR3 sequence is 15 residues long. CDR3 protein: CASSALAGGYNEQYF. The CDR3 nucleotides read TGTGCCAGCAGTGCCCTAGCGGGGGGCTACAATGAGCAGTACTTC.

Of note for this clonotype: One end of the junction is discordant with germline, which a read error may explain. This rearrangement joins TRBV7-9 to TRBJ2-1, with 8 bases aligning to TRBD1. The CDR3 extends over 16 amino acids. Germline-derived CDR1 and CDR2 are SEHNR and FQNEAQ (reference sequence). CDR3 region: CTSSFFGDRRNNEQFF. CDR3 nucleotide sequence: TGTACCAGCAGCTTTTTCGGGGACAGGAGAAACAATGAGCAGTTCTTC.

The CDR3 nucleotides read TGTGCCAGCAGCTTCTCACAGGGGCCGGGTGAAAAACTGTTTTTT. It codes for CASSFSQGPGEKLFF. This sequence joins TRBV5-5 and TRBJ1-4; 7 nucleotides line up with TRBD1. V dropped 2 bases and J dropped 7; count of bases not matched to a gene: 8. Germline CDR1 and CDR2: SGHKS and YYEKEE (reference sequence). The CDR3 length is 15 residues.

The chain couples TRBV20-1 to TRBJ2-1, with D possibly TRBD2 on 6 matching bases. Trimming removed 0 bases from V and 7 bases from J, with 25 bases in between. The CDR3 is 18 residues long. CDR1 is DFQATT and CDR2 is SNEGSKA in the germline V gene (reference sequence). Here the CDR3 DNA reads TGCAGTGCTAGAGATCCGGCAGTCAAAAGGAATGGAGGGAATGAGCAGTTCTTC. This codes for CSARDPAVKRNGGNEQFF.

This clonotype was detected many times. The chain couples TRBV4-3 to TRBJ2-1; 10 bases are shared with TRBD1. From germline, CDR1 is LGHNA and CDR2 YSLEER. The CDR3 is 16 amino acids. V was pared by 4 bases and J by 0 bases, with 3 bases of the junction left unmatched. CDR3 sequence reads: CASSRDRGSSYNEQFF. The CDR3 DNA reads TGCGCCAGCAGCCGGGACAGGGGCAGCTCCTACAATGAGCAGTTCTTC.

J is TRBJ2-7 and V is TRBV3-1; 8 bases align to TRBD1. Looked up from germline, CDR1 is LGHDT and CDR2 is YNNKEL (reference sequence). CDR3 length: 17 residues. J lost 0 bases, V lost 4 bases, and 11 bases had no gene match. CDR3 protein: CASSPGTGGISSYEQYF. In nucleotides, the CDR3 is TGTGCCAGCAGCCCCGGGACAGGCGGGATTAGCTCCTACGAGCAGTACTTC.

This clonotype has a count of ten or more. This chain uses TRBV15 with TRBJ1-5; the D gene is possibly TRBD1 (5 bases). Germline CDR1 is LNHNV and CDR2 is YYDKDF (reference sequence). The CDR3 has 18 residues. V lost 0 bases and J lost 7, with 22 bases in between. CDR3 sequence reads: CATSREGTGRWGVQPQHF. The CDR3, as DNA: TGTGCCACCAGCAGAGAGGGGACCGGAAGGTGGGGGGTACAGCCCCAGCATTTT.

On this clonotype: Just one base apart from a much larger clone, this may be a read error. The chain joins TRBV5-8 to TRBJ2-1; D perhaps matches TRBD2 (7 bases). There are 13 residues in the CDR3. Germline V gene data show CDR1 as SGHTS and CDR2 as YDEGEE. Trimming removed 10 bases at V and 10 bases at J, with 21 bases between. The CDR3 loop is CAPKVRGAEEQFF. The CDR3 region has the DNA TGTGCCCCCAAGGTACGGGGGGCTGAGGAGCAGTTCTTC.

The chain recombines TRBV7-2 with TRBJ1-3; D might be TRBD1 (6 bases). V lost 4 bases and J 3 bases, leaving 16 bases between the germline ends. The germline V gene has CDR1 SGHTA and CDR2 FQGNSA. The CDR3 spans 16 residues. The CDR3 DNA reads TGTGCCAGCAGCTCGAGCCGGGGGGCAGGTGGAAACACCATATATTTT. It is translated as CASSSSRGAGGNTIYF. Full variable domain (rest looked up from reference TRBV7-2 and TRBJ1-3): GAGVSQSPSNKVTEKGKDVELRCDPISGHTALYWYRQSLGQGLEFLIYFQGNSAPDKSGLPSDRFSAERTGGSVSTLTIQRTQQEDSAVYLCASSSSRGAGGNTIYFGEGSWLTVV.

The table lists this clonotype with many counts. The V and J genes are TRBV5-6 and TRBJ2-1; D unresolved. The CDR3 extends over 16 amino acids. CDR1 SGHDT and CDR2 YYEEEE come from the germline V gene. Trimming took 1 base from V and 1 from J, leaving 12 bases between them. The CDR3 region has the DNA TGTGCCAGCAGCTTGCCGGCCCCCAAATCCTACAATGAGCAGTTCTTC. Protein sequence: CASSLPAPKSYNEQFF. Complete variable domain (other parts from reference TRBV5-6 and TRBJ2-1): DAGVTQSPTHLIKTRGQQVTLRCSPKSGHDTVSWYQQALGQGPQFIFQYYEEEERQRGNFPDRFSGHQFPNYSSELNVNALLLGDSALYLCASSLPAPKSYNEQFFGPGTRLTVL.

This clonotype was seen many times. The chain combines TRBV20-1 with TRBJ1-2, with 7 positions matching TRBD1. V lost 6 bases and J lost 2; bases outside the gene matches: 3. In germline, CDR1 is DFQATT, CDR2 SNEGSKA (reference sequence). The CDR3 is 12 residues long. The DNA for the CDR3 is TGCAGTGCAAAGACAGGGAACTATGGCTACACCTTC. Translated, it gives CSAKTGNYGYTF.

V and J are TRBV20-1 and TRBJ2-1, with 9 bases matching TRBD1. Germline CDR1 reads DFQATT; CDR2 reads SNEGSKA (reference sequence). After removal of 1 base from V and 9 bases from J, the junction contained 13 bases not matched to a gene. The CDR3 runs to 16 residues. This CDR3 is CSARGFIRQGESEQFF. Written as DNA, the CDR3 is TGCAGTGCTAGAGGCTTTATTCGACAGGGGGAGAGTGAGCAGTTCTTC.

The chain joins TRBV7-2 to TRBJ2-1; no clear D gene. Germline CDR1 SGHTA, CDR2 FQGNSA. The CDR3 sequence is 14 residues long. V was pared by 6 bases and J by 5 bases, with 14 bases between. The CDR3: CASSPTALHNEQFF. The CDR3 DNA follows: TGTGCCAGCAGTCCTACGGCGCTCCACAATGAGCAGTTCTTC.

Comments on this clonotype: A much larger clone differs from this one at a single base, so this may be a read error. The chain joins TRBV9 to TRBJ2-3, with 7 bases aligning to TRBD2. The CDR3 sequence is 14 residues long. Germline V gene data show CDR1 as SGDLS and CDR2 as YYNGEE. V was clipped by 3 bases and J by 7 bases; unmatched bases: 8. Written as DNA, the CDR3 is TGTGCCAGCAGCGCTAGCGGTGATAGCTATACGCAGTATTTT. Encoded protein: CASSASGDSYTQYF.

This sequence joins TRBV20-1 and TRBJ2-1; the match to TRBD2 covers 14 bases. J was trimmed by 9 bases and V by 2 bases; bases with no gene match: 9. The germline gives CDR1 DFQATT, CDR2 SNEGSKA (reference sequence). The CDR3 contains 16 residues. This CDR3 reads CSARSGTSGRGGEQFF. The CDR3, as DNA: TGCAGTGCTAGATCCGGGACTAGCGGGAGAGGGGGTGAGCAGTTCTTC.

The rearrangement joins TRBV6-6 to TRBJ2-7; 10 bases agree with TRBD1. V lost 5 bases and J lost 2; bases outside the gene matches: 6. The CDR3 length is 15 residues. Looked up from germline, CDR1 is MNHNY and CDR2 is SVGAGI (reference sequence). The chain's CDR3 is CASSRQGQGAYEQYF. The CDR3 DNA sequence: TGTGCCAGCAGTCGCCAAGGACAGGGGGCCTACGAGCAGTACTTC.

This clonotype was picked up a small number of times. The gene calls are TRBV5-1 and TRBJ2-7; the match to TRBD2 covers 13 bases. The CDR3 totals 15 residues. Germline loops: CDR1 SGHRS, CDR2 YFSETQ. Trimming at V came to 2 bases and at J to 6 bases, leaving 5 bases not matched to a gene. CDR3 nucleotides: TGCGCCAGCAGCTTCGGACTAGCGGGGGTTAGCGAGCAGTACTTC. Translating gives CASSFGLAGVSEQYF.

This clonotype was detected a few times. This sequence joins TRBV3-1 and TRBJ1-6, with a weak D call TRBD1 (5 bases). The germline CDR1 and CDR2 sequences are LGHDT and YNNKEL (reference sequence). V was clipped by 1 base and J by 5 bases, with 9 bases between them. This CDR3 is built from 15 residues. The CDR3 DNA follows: TGTGCCAGCAGCCAAGTCCAGGGTGATAATTCACCCCTCCACTTT. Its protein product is CASSQVQGDNSPLHF.

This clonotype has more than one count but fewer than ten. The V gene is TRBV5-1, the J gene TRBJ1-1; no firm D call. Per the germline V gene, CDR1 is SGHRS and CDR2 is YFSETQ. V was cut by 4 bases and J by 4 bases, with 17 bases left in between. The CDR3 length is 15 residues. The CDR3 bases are TGCGCCAGCAGCCCGCCTGGCGCAGGCTTCACTGAAGCTTTCTTT. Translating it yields CASSPPGAGFTEAFF.

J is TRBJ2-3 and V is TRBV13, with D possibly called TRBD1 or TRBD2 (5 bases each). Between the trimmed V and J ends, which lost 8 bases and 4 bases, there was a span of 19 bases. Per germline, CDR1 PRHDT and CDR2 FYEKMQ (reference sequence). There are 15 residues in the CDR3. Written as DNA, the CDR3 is TGTGCCAGCTTAACCGGGGACGGACGCGCAGATACGCAGTATTTT. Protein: CASLTGDGRADTQYF.

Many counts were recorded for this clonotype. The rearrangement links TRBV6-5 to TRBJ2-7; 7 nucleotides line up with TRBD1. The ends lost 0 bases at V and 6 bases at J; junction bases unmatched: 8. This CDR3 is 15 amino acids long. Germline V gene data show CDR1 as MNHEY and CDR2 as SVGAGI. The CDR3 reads CASSYSTGSLSEQYF. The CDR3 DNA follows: TGTGCCAGCAGTTACTCGACAGGGTCCCTCAGCGAGCAGTACTTC.

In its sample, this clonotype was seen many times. CDR3 sequence (DNA): TGTGCCAGCGGGGGCGTTTACGAGCAGTACTTC. It yields the protein CASGGVYEQYF. The gene calls are TRBV7-8 and TRBJ2-7; tentatively, D is TRBD1 (6 bases). Trimming cost V 8 bases and J 4 bases, with 9 bases left between them. Germline-derived CDR1 and CDR2 are SGHVS and FQNEAQ. This CDR3 contains 11 residues.

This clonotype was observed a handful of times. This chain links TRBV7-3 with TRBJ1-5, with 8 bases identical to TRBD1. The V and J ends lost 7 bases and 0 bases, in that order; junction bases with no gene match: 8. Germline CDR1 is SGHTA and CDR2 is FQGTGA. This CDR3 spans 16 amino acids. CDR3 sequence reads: CASTGQETYSNQPQHF. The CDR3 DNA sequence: TGTGCCAGCACGGGACAGGAGACCTATAGCAATCAGCCCCAGCATTTT.

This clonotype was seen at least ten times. CDR3 sequence reads: CASSTRTGTMVGYTF. CDR3 DNA sequence: TGTGCCAGCAGCACCCGGACAGGGACCATGGTCGGCTACACCTTC. The chain uses TRBV9 and TRBJ1-2; TRBD1 agrees at 8 bases. From germline, CDR1 is SGDLS and CDR2 YYNGEE. The CDR3 is made up of 15 amino acids. Trimming took 4 bases from V and 8 from J; bases not matched to a gene: 13.

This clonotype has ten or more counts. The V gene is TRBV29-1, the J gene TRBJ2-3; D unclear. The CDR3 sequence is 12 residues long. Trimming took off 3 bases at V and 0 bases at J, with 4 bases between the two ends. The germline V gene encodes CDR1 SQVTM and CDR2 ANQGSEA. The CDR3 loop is CSVDTSTDTQYF. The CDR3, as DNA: TGCAGCGTTGACACTAGCACAGATACGCAGTATTTT.

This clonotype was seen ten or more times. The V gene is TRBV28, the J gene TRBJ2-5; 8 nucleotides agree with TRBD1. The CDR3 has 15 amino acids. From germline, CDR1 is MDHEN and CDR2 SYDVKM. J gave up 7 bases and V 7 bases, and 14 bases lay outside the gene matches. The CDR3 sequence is CASIPGQGAVWTQYF. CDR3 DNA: TGTGCCAGCATTCCGGGGCAGGGGGCCGTGTGGACCCAGTACTTC.

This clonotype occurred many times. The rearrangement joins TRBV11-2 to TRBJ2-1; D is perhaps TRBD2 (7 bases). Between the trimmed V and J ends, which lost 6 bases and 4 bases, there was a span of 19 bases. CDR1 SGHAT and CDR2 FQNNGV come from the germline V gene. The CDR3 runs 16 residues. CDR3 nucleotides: TGTGCCAGCAGTTCGACTTTAGGGGGGGAGTACAATGAGCAGTTCTTC. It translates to CASSSTLGGEYNEQFF.

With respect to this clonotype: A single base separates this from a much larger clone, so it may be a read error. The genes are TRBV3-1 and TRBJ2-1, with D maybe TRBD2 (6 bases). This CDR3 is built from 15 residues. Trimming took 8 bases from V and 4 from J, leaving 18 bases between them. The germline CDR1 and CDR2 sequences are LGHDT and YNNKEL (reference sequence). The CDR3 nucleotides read TGTGCCAGCGGCCGCGCGCGGGGATCGTACAATGAGCAGTTCTTC. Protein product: CASGRARGSYNEQFF.